This TCR beta chain was recovered during a study of neoadjuvant nivolumab and ipilimumab in lung cancer. V gave up 5 bases and J gave up 2 bases, with 10 bases separating them. The germline V gene encodes CDR1 LNHDA and CDR2 SQIVND (reference sequence). The CDR3 totals 13 residues. Using immunoSEQ multiplex PCR, the repertoire was profiled, and TCRdb retains in-frame clones only, with some absent. The sample includes tens of thousands of clones, roughly nine tenths of them seen just once. This sequence joins TRBV19 and TRBJ2-7, with D possibly matching TRBD2 (6 bases). Here the sequenced sample was peripheral blood, taken before neoadjuvant nivolumab, alone or with ipilimumab. This receptor was identified in an adult with non-small cell lung cancer. The DNA of the CDR3 is TGTGCCAGTAGTGTTAGCGGCACCTACGAGCAGTACTTC. Amino acid sequence: CASSVSGTYEQYF.